This T cell receptor beta chain was identified in a study of T cells in Graves' hyperthyroidism and ophthalmopathy. This clonotype was observed at least ten times. Active moderate-to-severe ophthalmopathy, Clinical Activity Score at least 3, NOSPECS at least 4, under 3 months' duration. Amplified TCR beta CDR3 regions derived from RNA transcripts. An initial round of RT-PCR targeting the TCR CDR3 relied on the HTBI primer set. TCRdb redid the calling of the multiplex PCR reads with MiXCR, one entry per CDR3 protein. The sample includes approximately 350,000 distinct CDR3 sequences, approximately 14% of them seen just once. V shed 3 bases and J 5 bases; nucleotides not matched to a gene: 6. This CDR3 has 14 residues. CDR1 is LGHDT and CDR2 is YNNKEL in the germline V gene (reference sequence).

The sequence was obtained from a woman in her fifties or sixties with Graves' ophthalmopathy. The rearrangement uses TRBV3-1 and TRBJ1-1; TRBD1 agrees at 7 bases. Sequenced: blood. The CDR3 nucleotides are TGTGCCAGCAGCCATAGGGGGCCGGCGACTGAAGCTTTCTTT. Amino acid sequence: CASSHRGPATEAFF.